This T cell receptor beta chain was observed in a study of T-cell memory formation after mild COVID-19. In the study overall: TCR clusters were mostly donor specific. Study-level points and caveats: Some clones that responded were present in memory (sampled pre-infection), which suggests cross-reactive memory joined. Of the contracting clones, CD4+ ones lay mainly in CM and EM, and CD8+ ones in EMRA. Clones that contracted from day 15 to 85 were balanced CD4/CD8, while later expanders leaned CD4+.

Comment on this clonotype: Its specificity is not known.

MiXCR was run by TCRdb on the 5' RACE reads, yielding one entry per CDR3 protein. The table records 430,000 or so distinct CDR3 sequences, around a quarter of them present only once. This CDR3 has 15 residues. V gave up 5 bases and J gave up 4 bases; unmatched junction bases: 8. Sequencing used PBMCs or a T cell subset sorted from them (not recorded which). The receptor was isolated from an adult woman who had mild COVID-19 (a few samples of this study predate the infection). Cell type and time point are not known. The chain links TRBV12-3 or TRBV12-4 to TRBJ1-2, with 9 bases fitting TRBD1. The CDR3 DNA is TGTGCCAGCAGTGGAATGGGACAGGGATCCTATGGCTACACCTTC. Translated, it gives CASSGMGQGSYGYTF.